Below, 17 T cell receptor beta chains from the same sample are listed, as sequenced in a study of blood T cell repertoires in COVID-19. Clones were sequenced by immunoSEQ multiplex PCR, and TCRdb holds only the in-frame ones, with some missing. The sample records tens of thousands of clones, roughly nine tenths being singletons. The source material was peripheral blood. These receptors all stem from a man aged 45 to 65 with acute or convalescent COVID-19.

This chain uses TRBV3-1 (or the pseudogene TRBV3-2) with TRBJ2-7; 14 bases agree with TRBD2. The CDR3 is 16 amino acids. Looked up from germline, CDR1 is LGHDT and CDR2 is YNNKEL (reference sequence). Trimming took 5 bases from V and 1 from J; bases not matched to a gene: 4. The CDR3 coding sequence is TGTGCCAGCAGCGTGGGACTAGCGGGAGAATCCTACGAGCAGTACTTC. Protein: CASSVGLAGESYEQYF.

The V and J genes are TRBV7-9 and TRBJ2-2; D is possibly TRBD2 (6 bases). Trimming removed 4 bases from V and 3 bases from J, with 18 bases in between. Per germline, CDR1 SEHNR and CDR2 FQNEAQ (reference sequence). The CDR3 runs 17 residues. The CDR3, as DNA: TGTGCCAGCAGCTCACCGAATGGGAGGATGGACACCGGGGAGCTGTTTTTT. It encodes CASSSPNGRMDTGELFF.

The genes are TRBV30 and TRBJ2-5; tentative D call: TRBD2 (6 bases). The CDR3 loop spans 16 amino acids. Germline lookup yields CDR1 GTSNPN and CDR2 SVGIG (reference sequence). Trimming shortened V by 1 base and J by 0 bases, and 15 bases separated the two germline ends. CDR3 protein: CAWSERLVKYQETQYF. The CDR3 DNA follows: TGTGCCTGGAGTGAGCGACTAGTCAAGTACCAAGAGACCCAGTACTTC.

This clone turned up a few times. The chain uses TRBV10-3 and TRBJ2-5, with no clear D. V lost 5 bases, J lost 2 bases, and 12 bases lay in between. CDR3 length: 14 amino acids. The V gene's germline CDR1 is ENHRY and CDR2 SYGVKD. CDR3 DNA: TGTGCCATCAGTCCGCCGGGTTGGCAAGAGACCCAGTACTTC. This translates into CAISPPGWQETQYF.

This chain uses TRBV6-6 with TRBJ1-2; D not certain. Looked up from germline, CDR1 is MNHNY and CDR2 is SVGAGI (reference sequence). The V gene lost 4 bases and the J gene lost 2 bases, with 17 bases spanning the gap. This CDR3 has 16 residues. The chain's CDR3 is CASSWAEQLVNYGYTF. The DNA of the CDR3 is TGTGCCAGCAGTTGGGCAGAACAACTAGTAAACTATGGCTACACCTTC.

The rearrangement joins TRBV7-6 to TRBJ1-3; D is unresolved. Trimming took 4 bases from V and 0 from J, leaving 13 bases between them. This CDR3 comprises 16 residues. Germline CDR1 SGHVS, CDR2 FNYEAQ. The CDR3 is CASSSAGSFSGNTIYF. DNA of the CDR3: TGTGCCAGCAGCTCCGCCGGGAGTTTCTCTGGAAACACCATATATTTT.

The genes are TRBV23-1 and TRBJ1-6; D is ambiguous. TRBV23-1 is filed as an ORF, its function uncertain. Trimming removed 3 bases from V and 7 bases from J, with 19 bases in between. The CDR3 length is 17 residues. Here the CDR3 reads CASSQPESLLRNSPLHF. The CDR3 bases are TGCGCCAGCAGTCAGCCCGAGAGCCTGCTGAGGAATTCACCCCTCCACTTT.

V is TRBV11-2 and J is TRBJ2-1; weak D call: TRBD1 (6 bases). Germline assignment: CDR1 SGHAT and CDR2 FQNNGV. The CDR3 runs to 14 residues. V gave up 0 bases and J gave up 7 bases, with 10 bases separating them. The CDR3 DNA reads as TGTGCCAGCAGCTTAGATACACAGGGTAATGAGCAGTTCTTC. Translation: CASSLDTQGNEQFF.

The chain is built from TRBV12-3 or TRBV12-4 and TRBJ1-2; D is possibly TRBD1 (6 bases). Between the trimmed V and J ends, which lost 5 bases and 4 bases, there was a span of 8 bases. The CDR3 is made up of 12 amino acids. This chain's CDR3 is CASSEDSYGYTF. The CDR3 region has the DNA TGTGCCAGCAGTGAGGACAGCTATGGCTACACCTTC.

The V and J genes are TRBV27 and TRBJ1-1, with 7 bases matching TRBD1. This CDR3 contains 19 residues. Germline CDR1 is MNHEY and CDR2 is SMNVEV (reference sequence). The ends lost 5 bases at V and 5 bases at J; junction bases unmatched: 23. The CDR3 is CASSPHTLLRGPARTEAFF. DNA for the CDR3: TGTGCCAGCAGTCCCCATACCCTCTTAAGGGGGCCCGCGCGGACTGAAGCTTTCTTT.

The CDR3 loop is CASSRHGGEQYF. The CDR3 DNA follows: TGTGCCAGTAGTCGCCACGGGGGCGAGCAGTACTTC. The genes are TRBV19 and TRBJ2-7; D may be TRBD2 (6 bases). The V end was cut by 5 bases, the J end by 6 bases, with 11 bases between. CDR3 length equals 12 residues. The germline V gene has CDR1 LNHDA and CDR2 SQIVND (reference sequence).

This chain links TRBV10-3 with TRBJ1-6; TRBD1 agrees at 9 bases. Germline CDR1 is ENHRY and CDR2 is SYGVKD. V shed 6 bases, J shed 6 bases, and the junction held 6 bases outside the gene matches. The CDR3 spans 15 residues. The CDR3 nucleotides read TGTGCCATCAGAACCGGGACAGGGTCTAATTCACCCCTCCACTTT. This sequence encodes CAIRTGTGSNSPLHF.

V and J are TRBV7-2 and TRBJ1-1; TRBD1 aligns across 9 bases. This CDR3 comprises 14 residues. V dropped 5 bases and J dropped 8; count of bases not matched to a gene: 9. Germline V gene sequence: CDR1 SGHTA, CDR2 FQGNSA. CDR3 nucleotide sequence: TGTGCCAGCAGCCAATCTACAGGGGGCGCGGAAGCTTTCTTT. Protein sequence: CASSQSTGGAEAFF. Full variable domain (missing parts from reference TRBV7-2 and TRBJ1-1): GAGVSQSPSNKVTEKGKDVELRCDPISGHTALYWYRQSLGQGLEFLIYFQGNSAPDKSGLPSDRFSAERTGGSVSTLTIQRTQQEDSAVYLCASSQSTGGAEAFFGQGTRLTVV.

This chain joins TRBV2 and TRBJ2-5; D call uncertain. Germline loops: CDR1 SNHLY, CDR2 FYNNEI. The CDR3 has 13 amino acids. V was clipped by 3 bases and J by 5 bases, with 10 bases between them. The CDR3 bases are TGTGCCAGCAGTGACACCCTGCGGGAGACCCAGTACTTC. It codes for CASSDTLRETQYF.

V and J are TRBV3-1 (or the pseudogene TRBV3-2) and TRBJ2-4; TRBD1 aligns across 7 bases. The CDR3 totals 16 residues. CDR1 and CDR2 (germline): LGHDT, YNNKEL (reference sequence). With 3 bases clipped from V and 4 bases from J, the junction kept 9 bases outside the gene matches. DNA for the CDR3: TGTGCCAGCAGCCAGGATAGGGGACAGCTGAAAAACATTCAGTACTTC. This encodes CASSQDRGQLKNIQYF.

CDR3 protein: CASSGQTSTDTQYF. DNA for the CDR3: TGTGCCAGCTCGGGACAGACTAGCACAGATACGCAGTATTTT. The rearrangement joins TRBV19 to TRBJ2-3; 7 nucleotides line up with TRBD1. Germline V lookup: CDR1 LNHDA, CDR2 SQIVND (reference sequence). Trimming at V came to 9 bases and at J to 0 bases, leaving 6 bases not matched to a gene. This CDR3 is built from 14 residues.

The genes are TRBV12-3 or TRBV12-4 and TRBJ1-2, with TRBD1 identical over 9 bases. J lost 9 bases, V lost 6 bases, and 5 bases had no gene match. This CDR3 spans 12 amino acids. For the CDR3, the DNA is TGTGCCAGCAGCTCAGGACAGGGGCGCTACACCTTC. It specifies CASSSGQGRYTF.